The 13 T cell receptor beta chains below were found in one sample sequenced in a study of T cell responses to AZD1222 COVID-19 vaccine (dated by TCRdb to the early 2020s). What this sample's time point label stands for: about 28 days (+/-7) after the second vaccine dose. The protocol used for the library was the immunoSEQ multiplex PCR assay. The immuneACCESS repertoire file appears here via TCRdb, limited to in-frame rearrangements. These files lack a portion of the clones; in checked studies, under half of the deficit traces to unresolved V genes, and the cause of the others is not known. Present in this sample are around 140,000 clones, about 93% of which were seen just once. Of the sample, roughly 4% is held by the ten largest clones. The material was peripheral blood, obtained 28 days after the second AZD1222 dose. These TCRs come from an adult who received the AZD1222 COVID-19 vaccine.

The chain couples TRBV7-3 to TRBJ2-5; D may be TRBD1 or TRBD2 (5 bases each). Between the trimmed V and J ends, which lost 4 bases and 5 bases, there was a span of 17 bases. The germline CDR1 and CDR2 sequences are SGHTA and FQGTGA. The CDR3 covers 15 residues. CDR3 coding DNA: TGTGCCAGCAGCTATCAGGGTGGGGGAATGGAGACCCAGTACTTC. This codes for CASSYQGGGMETQYF.

The rearrangement joins TRBV5-1 to TRBJ2-1; 9 bases agree with TRBD2. Germline values: CDR1 SGHRS, CDR2 YFSETQ. CDR3 length: 15 residues. The CDR3 sequence: CAHSGGRAWVNEQFF. In nucleotides, the CDR3 is TGCGCTCACAGCGGCGGGAGGGCCTGGGTCAATGAGCAGTTCTTC.

The chain has TRBV4-2 and TRBJ2-2; no clear D. Trimming took 6 bases from V and 6 from J, leaving 17 bases between them. The germline V gene has CDR1 LGHNA and CDR2 YNFKEQ. This CDR3 has 15 residues. CDR3 sequence reads: CASSPITRTPGELFF. The CDR3 bases are TGTGCCAGCAGTCCTATAACACGAACTCCCGGGGAGCTGTTTTTT.

The chain has TRBV21-1 and TRBJ2-7. TRBV21-1 is noted as a pseudogene. The CDR3 totals 12 residues. CDR3 in amino acids: CASSKGSYEQYF. The CDR3 DNA reads as TGTGCCAGCAGCAAGGGAAGCTACGAGCAGTACTTC.

V and J are TRBV5-4 and TRBJ2-2; D remains ambiguous. Between the trimmed V and J ends, which lost 4 bases and 1 base, there was a span of 11 bases. This CDR3 is built from 15 residues. Germline-derived CDR1 and CDR2 are SGHNT and YYREEE (reference sequence). CDR3 bases: TGTGCCAGCAGCGAAAACAGAGGGAACACCGGGGAGCTGTTTTTT. Residues: CASSENRGNTGELFF.

The J gene is TRBJ2-7, the V gene TRBV28, with a possible D match to TRBD2 (7 bases). V dropped 11 bases and J dropped 0 bases, with 17 bases sitting between them. There are 14 residues in the CDR3. Germline V gene sequence: CDR1 MDHEN, CDR2 SYDVKM. The CDR3 here is CAPEGGGPSYEQYF. The DNA for the CDR3 is TGTGCCCCGGAAGGGGGAGGGCCCTCCTACGAGCAGTACTTC.

The chain recombines TRBV23-1 with TRBJ1-2; a possible D gene is TRBD1 (5 bases). TRBV23-1 is an open reading frame whose function is uncertain. The CDR3 is made up of 17 amino acids. The V end lost 6 bases, the J end lost 3 bases, and 23 bases lay between the germline ends. CDR3 amino acids: CASRHWGRSLFDYGYTF. The CDR3 nucleotides read TGCGCCAGCAGACACTGGGGCAGGTCCCTTTTTGACTATGGCTACACCTTC.

V gene TRBV6-2 or TRBV6-3 combines with J gene TRBJ2-5, with D perhaps matching TRBD1 (5 bases). The CDR3 loop spans 15 amino acids. V was shortened by 0 bases and J by 2 bases, with 10 bases between the two germline ends. The germline V gene has CDR1 MNHEY and CDR2 SVGEGT. This CDR3 is CASSYSSTGQETQYF. CDR3 DNA sequence: TGTGCCAGCAGTTACTCGTCTACAGGTCAAGAGACCCAGTACTTC.

This clone was recorded once. CDR3 nucleotide sequence: TGTGCCAGTAGCAATGACAGGGTCCAGCCCCAGCATTTT. It translates to CASSNDRVQPQHF. The chain links TRBV19 to TRBJ1-5; TRBD1 matches at 7 bases. V lost 6 bases and J lost 7; bases outside the gene matches: 6. Germline values: CDR1 LNHDA, CDR2 SQIVND (reference sequence). This CDR3 is 13 amino acids long.

The chain employs TRBV4-3 and TRBJ1-4, with 10 bases aligning to TRBD1. This CDR3 is 18 amino acids long. The V gene end was trimmed by 4 bases and the J gene end by 6 bases; junction bases not matched to a gene: 14. Germline CDR1 is LGHNA and CDR2 is YSLEER. DNA of the CDR3: TGCGCCAGCAGCCCTCGACCGGGACAGGGGTTTAATTATGAAAAACTGTTTTTT. This encodes CASSPRPGQGFNYEKLFF.

J is TRBJ2-5 and V is TRBV29-1, with 8 bases aligning to TRBD2. Unmatched junction bases numbered 15, after V lost 1 base and J lost 2 bases. Germline V gives CDR1 SQVTM, CDR2 ANQGSEA. CDR3 length: 18 amino acids. CDR3 residues: CSVEGPGLGKSGQETQYF. For the CDR3, the DNA is TGCAGCGTTGAAGGTCCGGGACTAGGAAAGAGTGGGCAAGAGACCCAGTACTTC.

The chain is built from TRBV4-3 and TRBJ1-2; TRBD1 matches 10 bases. The germline V gene encodes CDR1 LGHNA and CDR2 YSLEER. With V trimmed by 4 bases and J by 7 bases, 12 bases remained unmatched. This CDR3 is 16 amino acids long. This chain's CDR3 is CASSPDRGARRGGYTF. In DNA form, the CDR3 reads TGCGCCAGCAGCCCGGACAGGGGGGCCCGGCGGGGTGGCTACACCTTC.

The CDR3 region has the DNA TGTGCCAGCTCACCTAAACAGGGGGACGGCTACGAGCAGTACTTC. It encodes CASSPKQGDGYEQYF. The rearrangement joins TRBV18 to TRBJ2-7; 8 bases are shared with TRBD1. After removal of 3 bases from V and 3 bases from J, the junction contained 7 bases not matched to a gene. The length of the CDR3 is 15 residues. Germline V CDR1 and CDR2: KGHSH, LQKENI. Supplemented by reference TRBV18 and TRBJ2-7, the full variable domain reads NAGVMQNPRHLVRRRGQEARLRCSPMKGHSHVYWYRQLPEEGLKFMVYLQKENIIDESGMPKERFSAEFPKEGPSILRIQQVVRGDSAAYFCASSPKQGDGYEQYFGPGTRLTVT.